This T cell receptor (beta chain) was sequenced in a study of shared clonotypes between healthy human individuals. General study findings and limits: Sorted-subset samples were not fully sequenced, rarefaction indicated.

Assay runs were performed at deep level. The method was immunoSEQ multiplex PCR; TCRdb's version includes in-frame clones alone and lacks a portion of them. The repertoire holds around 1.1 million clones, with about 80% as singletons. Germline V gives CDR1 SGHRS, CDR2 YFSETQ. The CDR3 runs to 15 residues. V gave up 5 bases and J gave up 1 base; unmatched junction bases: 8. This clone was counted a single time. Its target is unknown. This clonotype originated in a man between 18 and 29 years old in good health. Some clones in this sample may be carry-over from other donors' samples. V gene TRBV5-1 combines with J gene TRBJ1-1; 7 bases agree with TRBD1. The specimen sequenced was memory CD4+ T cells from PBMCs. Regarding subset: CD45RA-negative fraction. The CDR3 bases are TGCGCCAGCAGAACCTGGACAGGTTCGAACACTGAAGCTTTCTTT. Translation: CASRTWTGSNTEAFF.